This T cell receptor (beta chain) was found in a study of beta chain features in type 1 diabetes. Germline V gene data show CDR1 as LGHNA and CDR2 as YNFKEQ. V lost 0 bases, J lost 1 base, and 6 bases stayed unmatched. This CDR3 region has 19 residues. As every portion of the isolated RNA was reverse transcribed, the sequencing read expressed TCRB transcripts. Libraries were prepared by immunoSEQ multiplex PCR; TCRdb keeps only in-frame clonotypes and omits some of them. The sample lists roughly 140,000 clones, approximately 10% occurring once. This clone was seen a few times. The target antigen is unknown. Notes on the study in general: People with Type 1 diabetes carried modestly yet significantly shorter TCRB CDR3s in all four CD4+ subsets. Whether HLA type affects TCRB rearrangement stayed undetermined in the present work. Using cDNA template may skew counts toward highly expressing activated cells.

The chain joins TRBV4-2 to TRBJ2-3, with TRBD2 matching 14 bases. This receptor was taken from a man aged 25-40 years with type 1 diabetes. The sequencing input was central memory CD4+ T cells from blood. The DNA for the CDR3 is TGTGCCAGCAGCCAAGATGGACTAGCGGGAGGAGGGGGCACAGATACGCAGTATTTT. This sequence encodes CASSQDGLAGGGGTDTQYF.